This TCR beta chain was obtained from a study of graft-versus-host responses after intestinal transplantation. Study context: Multivisceral, liver-intestinal, or isolated intestinal transplants were given to recipients. Anti-thymocyte globulin was used for induction in all recipients, who then took tacrolimus and steroids for 3 to 4 years.

CDR1 and CDR2 from the germline V gene are MNHNS and SASEGT. CDR3 length: 14 amino acids. Trimming left V 5 bases short and J 2 bases short, with 10 bases between. The protocol was immunoSEQ multiplex PCR, while the TCRdb copy is restricted to in-frame clones and leaves out a portion. There are about 47,000 clones in the sample; 90% to 95% occur only once, and approximately 0.21% lies in the top ten. Turning to this clone: Its specificity is unknown.

The sample here was unstimulated CD8+ T cells sorted from spleen or lymph node cells, taken before transplant. The sequence derives from a human donor who was the organ donor for an intestinal transplant. V gene TRBV6-1 combines with J gene TRBJ1-5; D gene uncertain. In DNA form, the CDR3 reads TGTGCCAGCAGTCTCCGCGGGGGCAATCAGCCCCAGCATTTT. Translation gives CASSLRGGNQPQHF.